The clone carrying this T cell receptor (beta chain) was counted at least ten times. Germline V gives CDR1 SQVTM, CDR2 ANQGSEA. Trimming took 1 base from V and 4 from J, leaving 10 bases between them. The CDR3 loop spans 13 amino acids. In TCRdb, the 5' RACE reads were re-called with MiXCR into one record per CDR3 protein. This table holds around 53,000 distinct CDR3 sequences, 7% to 9% found once. Time point denoted: longitudinal time-point 3. Unsorted libraries were generated from 2 million PBMCs. These cells had been stored in RNAlater at -80 C. The sample belongs to a study of neurological immune-mediated disorders.

This TCR derives from a woman aged 40 to 50 in good health. The chain carries TRBV29-1 and TRBJ2-5; D possibly corresponds to TRBD2 (6 bases). The specimen sequenced was PBMCs. The CDR3 protein is CSVEVQGGETQYF. The CDR3 DNA is TGCAGCGTTGAAGTTCAGGGAGGAGAGACCCAGTACTTC.